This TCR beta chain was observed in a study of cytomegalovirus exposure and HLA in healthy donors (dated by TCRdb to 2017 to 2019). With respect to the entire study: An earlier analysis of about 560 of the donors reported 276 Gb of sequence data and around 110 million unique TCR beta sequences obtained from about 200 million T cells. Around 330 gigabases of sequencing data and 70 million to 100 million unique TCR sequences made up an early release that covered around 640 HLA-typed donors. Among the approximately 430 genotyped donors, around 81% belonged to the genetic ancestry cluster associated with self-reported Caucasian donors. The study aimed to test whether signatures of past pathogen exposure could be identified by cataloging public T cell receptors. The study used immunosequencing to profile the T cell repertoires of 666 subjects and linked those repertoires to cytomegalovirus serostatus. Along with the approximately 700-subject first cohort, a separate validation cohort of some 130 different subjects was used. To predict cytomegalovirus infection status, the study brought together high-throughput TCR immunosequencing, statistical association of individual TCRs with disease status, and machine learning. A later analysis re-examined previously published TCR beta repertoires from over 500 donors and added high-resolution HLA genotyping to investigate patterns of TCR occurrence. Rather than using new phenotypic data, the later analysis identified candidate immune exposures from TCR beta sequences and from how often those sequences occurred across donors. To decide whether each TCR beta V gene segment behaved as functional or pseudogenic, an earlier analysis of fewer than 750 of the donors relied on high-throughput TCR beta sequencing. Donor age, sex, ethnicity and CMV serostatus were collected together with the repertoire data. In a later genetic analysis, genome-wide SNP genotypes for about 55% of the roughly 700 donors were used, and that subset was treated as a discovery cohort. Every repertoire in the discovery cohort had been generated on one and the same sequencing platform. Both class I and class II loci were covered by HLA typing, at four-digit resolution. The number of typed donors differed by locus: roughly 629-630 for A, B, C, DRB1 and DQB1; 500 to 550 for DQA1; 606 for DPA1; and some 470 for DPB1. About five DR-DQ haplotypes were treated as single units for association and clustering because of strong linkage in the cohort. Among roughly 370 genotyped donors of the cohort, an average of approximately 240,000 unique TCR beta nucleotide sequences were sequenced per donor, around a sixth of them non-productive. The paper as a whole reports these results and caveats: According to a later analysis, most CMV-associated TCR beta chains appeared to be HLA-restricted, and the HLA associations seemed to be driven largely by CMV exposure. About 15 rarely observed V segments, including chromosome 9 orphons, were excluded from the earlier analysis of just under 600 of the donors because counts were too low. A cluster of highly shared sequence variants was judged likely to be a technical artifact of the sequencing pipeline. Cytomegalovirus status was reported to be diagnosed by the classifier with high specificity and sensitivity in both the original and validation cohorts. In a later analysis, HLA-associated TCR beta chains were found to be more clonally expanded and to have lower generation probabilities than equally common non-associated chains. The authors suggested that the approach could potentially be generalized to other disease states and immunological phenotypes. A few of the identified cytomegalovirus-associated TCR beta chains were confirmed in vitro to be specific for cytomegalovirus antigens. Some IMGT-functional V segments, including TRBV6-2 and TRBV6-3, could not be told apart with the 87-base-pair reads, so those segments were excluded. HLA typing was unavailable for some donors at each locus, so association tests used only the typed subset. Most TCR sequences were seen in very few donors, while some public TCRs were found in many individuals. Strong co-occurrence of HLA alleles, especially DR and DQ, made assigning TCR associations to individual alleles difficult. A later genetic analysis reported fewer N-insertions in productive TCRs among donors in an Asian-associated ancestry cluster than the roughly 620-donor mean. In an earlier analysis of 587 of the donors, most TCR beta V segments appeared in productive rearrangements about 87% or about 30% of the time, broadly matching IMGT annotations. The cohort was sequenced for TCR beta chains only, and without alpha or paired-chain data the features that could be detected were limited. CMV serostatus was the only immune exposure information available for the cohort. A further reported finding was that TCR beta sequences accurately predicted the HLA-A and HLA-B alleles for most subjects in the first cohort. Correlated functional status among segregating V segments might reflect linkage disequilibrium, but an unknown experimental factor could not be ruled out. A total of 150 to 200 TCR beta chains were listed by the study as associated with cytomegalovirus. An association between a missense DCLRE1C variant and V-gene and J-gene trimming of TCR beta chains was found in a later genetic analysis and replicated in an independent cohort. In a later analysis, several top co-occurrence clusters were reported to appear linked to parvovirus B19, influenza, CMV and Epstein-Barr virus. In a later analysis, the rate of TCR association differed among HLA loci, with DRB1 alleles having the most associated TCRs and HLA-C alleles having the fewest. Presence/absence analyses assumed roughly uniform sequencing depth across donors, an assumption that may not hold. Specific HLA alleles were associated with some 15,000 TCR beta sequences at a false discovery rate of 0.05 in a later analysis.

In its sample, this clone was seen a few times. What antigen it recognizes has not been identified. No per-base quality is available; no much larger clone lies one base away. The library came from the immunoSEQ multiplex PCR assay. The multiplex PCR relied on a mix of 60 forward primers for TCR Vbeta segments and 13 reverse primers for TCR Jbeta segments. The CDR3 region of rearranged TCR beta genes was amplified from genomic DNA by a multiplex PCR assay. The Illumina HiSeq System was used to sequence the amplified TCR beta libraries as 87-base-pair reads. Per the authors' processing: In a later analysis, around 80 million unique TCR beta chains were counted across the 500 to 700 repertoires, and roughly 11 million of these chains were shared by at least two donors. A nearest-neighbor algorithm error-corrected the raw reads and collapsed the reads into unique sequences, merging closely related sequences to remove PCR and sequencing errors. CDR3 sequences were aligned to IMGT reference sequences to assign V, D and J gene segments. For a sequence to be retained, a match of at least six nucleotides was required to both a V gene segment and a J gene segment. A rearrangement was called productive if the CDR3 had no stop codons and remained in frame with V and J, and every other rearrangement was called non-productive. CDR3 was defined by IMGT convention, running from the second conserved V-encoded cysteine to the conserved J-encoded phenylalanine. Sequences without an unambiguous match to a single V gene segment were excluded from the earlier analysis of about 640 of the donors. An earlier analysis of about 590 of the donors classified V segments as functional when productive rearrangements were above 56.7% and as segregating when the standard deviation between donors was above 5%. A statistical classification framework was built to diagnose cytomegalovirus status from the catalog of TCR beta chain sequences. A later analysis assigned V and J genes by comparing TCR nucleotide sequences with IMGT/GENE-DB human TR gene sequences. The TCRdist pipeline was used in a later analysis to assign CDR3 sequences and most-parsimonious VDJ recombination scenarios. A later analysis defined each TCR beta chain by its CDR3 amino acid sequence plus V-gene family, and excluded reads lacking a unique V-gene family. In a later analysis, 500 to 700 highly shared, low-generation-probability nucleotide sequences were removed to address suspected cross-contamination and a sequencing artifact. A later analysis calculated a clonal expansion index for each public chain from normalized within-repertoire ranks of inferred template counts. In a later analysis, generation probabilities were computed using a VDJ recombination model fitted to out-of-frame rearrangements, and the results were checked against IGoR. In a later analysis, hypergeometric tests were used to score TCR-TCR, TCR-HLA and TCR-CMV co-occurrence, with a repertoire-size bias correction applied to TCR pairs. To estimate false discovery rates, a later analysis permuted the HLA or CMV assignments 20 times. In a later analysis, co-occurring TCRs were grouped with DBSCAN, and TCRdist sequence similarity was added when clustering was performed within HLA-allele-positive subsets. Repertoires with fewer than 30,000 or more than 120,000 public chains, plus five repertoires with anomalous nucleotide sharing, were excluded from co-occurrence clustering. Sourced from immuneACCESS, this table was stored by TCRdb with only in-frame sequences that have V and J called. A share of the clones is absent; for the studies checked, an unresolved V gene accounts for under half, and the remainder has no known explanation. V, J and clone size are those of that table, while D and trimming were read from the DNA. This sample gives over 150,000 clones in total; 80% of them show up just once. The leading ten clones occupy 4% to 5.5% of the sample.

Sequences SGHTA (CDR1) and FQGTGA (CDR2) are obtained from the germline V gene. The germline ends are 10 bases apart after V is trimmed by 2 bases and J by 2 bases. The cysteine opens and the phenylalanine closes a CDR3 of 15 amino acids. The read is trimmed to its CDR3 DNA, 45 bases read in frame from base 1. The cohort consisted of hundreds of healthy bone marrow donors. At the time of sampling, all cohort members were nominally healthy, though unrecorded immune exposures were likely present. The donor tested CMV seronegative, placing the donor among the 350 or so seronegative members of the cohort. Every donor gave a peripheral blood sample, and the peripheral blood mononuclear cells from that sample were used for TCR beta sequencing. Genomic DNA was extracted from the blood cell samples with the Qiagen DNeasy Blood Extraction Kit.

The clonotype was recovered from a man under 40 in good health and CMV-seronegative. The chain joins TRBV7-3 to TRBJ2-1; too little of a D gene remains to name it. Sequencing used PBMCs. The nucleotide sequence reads TGTGCCAGCAGCTTAGTTGCGGCCACCTACAATGAGCAGTTCTTC. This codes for CASSLVAATYNEQFF.